The sequence of this T cell receptor beta chain was determined in a study of blood T cells in healthy people across ages. V lost 6 bases and J lost 3; bases outside the gene matches: 7. Germline loops: CDR1 MNHEY, CDR2 SVGAGI. The CDR3 is 14 residues long. Per individual sample, total RNA of at least 5 micrograms was extracted. The second PCR ran about 7 to 12 cycles with a sample-barcoded 5' primer and J-beta primers. MiXCR was run by TCRdb on the 5' RACE reads, yielding one entry per CDR3 protein. The sample contains about 970,000 distinct CDR3 sequences, roughly 50% of which appear only once. Sequenced input: blood. This clonotype was obtained from an older woman in good health. The chain is built from TRBV6-5 and TRBJ1-1; 7 positions agree with TRBD1. CDR3 DNA sequence: TGTGCCAGCAGGCGCGGGACAGTGGACACTGAAGCTTTCTTT. It translates to CASRRGTVDTEAFF.